This record looks at one T cell receptor beta chain sequence and its context. Its antigen is still unknown. Per-nucleotide qualities are absent, and no much larger clonotype sits a single base away. The entry originates in a study of control samples from healthy donors and cancer patients (dated by TCRdb to about 2020). For CDR1 and CDR2, the germline V gene (reference sequence) lists SSHAT and FNYEAQ. Measured from the cysteine to the phenylalanine, the CDR3 is 15 residues long. Only the CDR3 DNA stays, 45 bases, in frame from base 1. Germline trimming amounts to 5 bases on V and 1 base on J, with 3 as the count of junction bases outside the gene matches. Library preparation was by the immunoSEQ multiplex PCR assay. Imported from immuneACCESS, the table was reduced by TCRdb to in-frame sequences with V and J called. These copies leave out some clones; in studies compared against another copy, an unresolved V gene accounts for under half, and the cause of the remainder is not known. This sample lists 120,000 or so clones; approximately 94% were detected once. Of the sample, about 1.5% falls within the top ten clones.

The sequencing sample was made of PBMCs. The chain couples TRBV7-7 to TRBJ2-5, with 11 central nucleotides matching TRBD2. The sequence came from a man aged 50 or older with head and neck cancer. The base sequence is TGTGCCAGCAGCACGACTAGCGGGGCCCAAGAGACCCAGTACTTC. This encodes CASSTTSGAQETQYF. With all but the CDR3 taken from the reference TRBV7-7 and TRBJ2-5 genes, the full variable domain is: GAGVSQSPRYKVTKRGQDVTLRCDPISSHATLYWYQQALGQGPEFLTYFNYEAQPDKSGLPSDRFSAERPEGSISTLTIQRTEQRDSAMYRCASSTTSGAQETQYFGPGTRLLVL.